The TCR beta chain under discussion was sequenced for a study of shared clonotypes between healthy human individuals. The deep-level immunoSEQ assay was used. Only in-frame clones appear in the TCRdb table, and some are missing; sequencing was by immunoSEQ multiplex PCR. The sample holds fewer than 2.5 million clones; approximately 93% are singletons and the top ten take 0.36%. Splitting of CD4+ cells produced CD45RA+ naive and CD45RA-negative memory subsets. The CDR3 length is 14 residues. CDR1 and CDR2 (germline): LNHNV, YYDKDF (reference sequence). Trimming took off 8 bases at V and 9 bases at J, with 20 bases between the two ends.

The sequenced sample was naive CD4+ T cells from PBMCs. Subset here: CD45RA+ positively selected. The chain is built from TRBV15 and TRBJ2-4; D possibly uses TRBD1 or TRBD2 (6 bases each). The receptor's source is a man younger than 30 in good health. Some clones in this sample may be carry-over from other donors' samples. In nucleotides, the CDR3 is TGTGCCACCGCCTTGGGGGGCGCGGGAAGCATTCAGTACTTC. This gives the protein CATALGGAGSIQYF.